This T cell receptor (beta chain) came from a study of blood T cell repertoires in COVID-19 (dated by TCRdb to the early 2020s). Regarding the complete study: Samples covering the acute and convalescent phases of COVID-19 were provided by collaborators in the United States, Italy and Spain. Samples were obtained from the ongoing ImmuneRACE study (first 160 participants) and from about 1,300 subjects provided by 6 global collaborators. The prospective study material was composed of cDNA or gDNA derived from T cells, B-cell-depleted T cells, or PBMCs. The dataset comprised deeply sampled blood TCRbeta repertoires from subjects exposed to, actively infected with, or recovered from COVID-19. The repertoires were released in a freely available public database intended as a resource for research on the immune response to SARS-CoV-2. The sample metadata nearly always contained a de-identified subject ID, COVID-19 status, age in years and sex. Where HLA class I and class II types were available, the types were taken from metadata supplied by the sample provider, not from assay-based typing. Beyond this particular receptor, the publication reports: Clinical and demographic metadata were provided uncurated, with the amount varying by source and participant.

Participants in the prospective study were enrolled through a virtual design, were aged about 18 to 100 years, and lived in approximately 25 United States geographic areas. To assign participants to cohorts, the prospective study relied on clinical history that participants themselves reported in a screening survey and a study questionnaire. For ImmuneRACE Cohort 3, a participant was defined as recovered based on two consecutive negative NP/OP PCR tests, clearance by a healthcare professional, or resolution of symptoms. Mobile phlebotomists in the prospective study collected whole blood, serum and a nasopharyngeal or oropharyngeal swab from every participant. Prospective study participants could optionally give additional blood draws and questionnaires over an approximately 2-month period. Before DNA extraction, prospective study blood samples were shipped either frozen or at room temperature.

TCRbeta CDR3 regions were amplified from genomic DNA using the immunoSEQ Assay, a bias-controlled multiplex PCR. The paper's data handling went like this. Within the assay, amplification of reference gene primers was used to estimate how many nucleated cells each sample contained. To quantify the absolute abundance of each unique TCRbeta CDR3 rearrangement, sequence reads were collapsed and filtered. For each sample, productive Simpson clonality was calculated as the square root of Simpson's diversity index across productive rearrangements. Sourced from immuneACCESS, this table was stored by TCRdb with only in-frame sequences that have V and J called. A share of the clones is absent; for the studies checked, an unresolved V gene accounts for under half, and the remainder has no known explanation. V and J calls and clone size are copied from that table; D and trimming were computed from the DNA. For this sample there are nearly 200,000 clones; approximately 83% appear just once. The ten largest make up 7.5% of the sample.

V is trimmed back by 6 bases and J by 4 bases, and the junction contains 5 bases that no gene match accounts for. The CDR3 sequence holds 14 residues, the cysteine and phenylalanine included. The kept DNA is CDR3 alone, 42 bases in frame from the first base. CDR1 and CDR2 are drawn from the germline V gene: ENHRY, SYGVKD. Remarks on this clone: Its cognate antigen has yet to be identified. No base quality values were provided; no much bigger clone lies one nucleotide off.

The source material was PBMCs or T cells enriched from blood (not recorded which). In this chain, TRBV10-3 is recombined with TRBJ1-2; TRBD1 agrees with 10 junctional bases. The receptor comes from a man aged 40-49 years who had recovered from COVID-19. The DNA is TGTGCCATCAGAGTGACAGGGGGCGGCTATGGCTACACCTTC. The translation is CAIRVTGGGYGYTF.